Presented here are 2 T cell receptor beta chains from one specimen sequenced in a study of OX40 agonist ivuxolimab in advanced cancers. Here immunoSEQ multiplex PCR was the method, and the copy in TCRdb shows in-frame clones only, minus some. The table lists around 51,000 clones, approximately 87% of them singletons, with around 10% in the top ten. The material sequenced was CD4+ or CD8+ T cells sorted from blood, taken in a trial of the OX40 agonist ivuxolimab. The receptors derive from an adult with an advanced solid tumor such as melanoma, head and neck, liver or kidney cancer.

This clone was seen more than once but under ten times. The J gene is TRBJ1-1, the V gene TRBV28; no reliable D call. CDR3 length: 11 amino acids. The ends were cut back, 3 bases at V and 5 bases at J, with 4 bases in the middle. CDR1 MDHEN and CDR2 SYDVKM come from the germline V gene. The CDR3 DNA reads TGTGCCAGCAGTTTTTCGACTGAAGCTTTCTTT. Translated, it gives CASSFSTEAFF.

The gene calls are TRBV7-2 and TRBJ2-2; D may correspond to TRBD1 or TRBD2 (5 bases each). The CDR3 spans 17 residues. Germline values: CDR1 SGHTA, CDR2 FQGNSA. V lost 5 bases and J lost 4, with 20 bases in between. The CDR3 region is CASSTSRWDLRTGELFF. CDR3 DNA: TGTGCCAGCAGCACCTCGAGATGGGACCTCCGCACCGGGGAGCTGTTTTTT. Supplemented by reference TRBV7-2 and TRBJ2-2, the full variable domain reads GAGVSQSPSNKVTEKGKDVELRCDPISGHTALYWYRQSLGQGLEFLIYFQGNSAPDKSGLPSDRFSAERTGGSVSTLTIQRTQQEDSAVYLCASSTSRWDLRTGELFFGEGSRLTVL.